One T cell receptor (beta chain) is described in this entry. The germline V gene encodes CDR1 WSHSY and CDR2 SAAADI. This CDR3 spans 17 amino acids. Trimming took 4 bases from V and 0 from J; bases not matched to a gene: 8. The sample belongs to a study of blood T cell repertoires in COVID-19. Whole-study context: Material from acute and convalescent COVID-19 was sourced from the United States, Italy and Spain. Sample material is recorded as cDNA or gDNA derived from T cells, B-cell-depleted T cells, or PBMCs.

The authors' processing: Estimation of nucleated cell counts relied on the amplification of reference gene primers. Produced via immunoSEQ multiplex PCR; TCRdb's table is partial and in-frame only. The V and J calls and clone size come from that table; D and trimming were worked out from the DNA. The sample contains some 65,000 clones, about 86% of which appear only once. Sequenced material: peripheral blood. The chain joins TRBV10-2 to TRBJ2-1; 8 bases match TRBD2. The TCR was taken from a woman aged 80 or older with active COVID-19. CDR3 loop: CASSGVAGRTSYNEQFF. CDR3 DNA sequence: TGCGCCAGCAGTGGAGTAGCGGGGAGGACCTCCTACAATGAGCAGTTCTTC.